A single sample gave rise to the 7 T cell receptor beta chains below, sequenced in a study of blood T cell repertoires in COVID-19. Profiled with immunoSEQ multiplex PCR; TCRdb holds only in-frame clones, not every one. The data show 250,000 or so clones, roughly 90% seen once. The sequencing sample was made of peripheral blood. The origin of the receptors is a man in his 60s with acute or convalescent COVID-19.

The rearrangement links TRBV28 to TRBJ2-2; D not certain. Germline values: CDR1 MDHEN, CDR2 SYDVKM. Trimming pared 4 bases from V and 0 bases from J, leaving 6 bases between. This CDR3 has 14 amino acids. CDR3 coding DNA: TGTGCCAGCAGTTCCTCCGCGAACACCGGGGAGCTGTTTTTT. Protein: CASSSSANTGELFF.

The chain uses TRBV7-2 and TRBJ1-3; the match to TRBD1 covers 8 bases. Per the germline V gene, CDR1 is SGHTA and CDR2 is FQGNSA. With 4 bases clipped from V and 4 bases from J, the junction kept 12 bases outside the gene matches. The CDR3 contains 17 residues. The CDR3 DNA is TGTGCCAGCAGCTGGCCTGGGCAGGGGGCTTCGGGAAACACCATATATTTT. This sequence encodes CASSWPGQGASGNTIYF.

The CDR3 sequence is CASSVEAGGFAFF. Here the CDR3 DNA reads TGTGCCAGCAGCGTAGAGGCAGGGGGTTTTGCTTTCTTT. This sequence joins TRBV9 and TRBJ1-1, with 7 bases aligning to TRBD1. J gave up 11 bases and V 0 bases, and 7 bases lay outside the gene matches. The CDR3 sequence is 13 residues long. Germline-derived CDR1 and CDR2 are SGDLS and YYNGEE.

This rearrangement joins TRBV15 to TRBJ1-2, with D unclear. CDR3 size: 13 residues. Germline values: CDR1 LNHNV, CDR2 YYDKDF (reference sequence). V was trimmed by 0 bases and J by 8 bases, leaving 10 bases between them. The CDR3: CATSRDFAGGYTF. The CDR3 region has the DNA TGTGCCACCAGCAGAGATTTTGCGGGAGGCTACACCTTC.

The V gene is TRBV25-1, the J gene TRBJ1-4; D not resolved. Germline values: CDR1 MGHDK, CDR2 SYGVNS. The CDR3 runs to 16 residues. Trimming took 7 bases from V and 3 from J, leaving 18 bases between them. CDR3 sequence: CASKWGGPDSNEKLFF. The DNA of the CDR3 is TGTGCCAGCAAGTGGGGAGGCCCAGACTCTAATGAAAAACTGTTTTTT.

The chain uses TRBV10-3 and TRBJ2-3; 14 bases match TRBD2. The germline CDR1 and CDR2 sequences are ENHRY and SYGVKD. The junction had 2 bases not matched to a gene; V was cut back by 4 bases and J by 2 bases. This CDR3 comprises 16 residues. CDR3 DNA: TGTGCCATCAGTGGGACTAGCGGGAGGACCACAGATACGCAGTATTTT. Encoded protein: CAISGTSGRTTDTQYF.

This sequence joins TRBV5-4 and TRBJ2-7; no clear D gene. Germline V lookup: CDR1 SGHNT, CDR2 YYREEE (reference sequence). Trimming removed 0 bases from V and 1 base from J, with 5 bases in between. The CDR3 runs to 13 residues. The CDR3 protein is CASSLVSSYEQYF. CDR3 nucleotides: TGTGCCAGCAGCTTGGTCTCGTCCTACGAGCAGTACTTC. Based on the CDR3 plus reference TRBV5-4 and TRBJ2-7, the full variable domain is ETGVTQSPTHLIKTRGQQVTLRCSSQSGHNTVSWYQQALGQGPQFIFQYYREEENGRGNFPPRFSGLQFPNYSSELNVNALELDDSALYLCASSLVSSYEQYFGPGTRLTVT.